A selection of T cell receptor beta chains follows, all from one sample in a study of shared clonotypes between healthy human individuals. The assay was immunoSEQ multiplex PCR, and TCRdb's table has in-frame clones only and misses some. The sample includes roughly 500,000 clones, 90% to 96% of them seen just once. Sequencing was carried out using naive CD4+ T cells sorted from blood. These receptors all stem from a woman in her 30s in good health. Each CDR3 is given with its conserved first and last residue. The order of the fields is J gene, D gene, V gene, clone size, CDR3 protein, CDR3 DNA. D genes are given only for firm matches. The listing skips clone size in some rows; elsewhere it reads once, few, many or a size class.

J gene: TRBJ1-5; D gene: -; V gene: TRBV19; clone size: -; CDR3 protein: CASSTSELYSNQPQHF; CDR3 DNA: TGTGCCAGTAGTACGTCTGAACTTTATAGCAATCAGCCCCAGCATTTT
J gene: TRBJ2-5; D gene: -; V gene: TRBV7-8; clone size: -; CDR3 protein: CASSLTLGETQYF; CDR3 DNA: TGTGCCAGCAGCTTAACTCTAGGGGAGACCCAGTACTTC
J gene: TRBJ2-1; D gene: -; V gene: TRBV28; clone size: -; CDR3 protein: CASSLTSKAYNEQFF; CDR3 DNA: TGTGCCAGCAGTTTAACTAGCAAGGCCTACAATGAGCAGTTCTTC
J gene: TRBJ2-1; D gene: -; V gene: TRBV7-9; clone size: -; CDR3 protein: CASSLDGDYNEQFF; CDR3 DNA: TGTGCCAGCAGCTTAGATGGAGACTACAATGAGCAGTTCTTC
J gene: TRBJ1-5; D gene: -; V gene: TRBV2; clone size: -; CDR3 protein: CASSEARGGNQPQHF; CDR3 DNA: TGTGCCAGCAGTGAAGCGCGGGGGGGGAATCAGCCCCAGCATTTT
J gene: TRBJ2-5; D gene: TRBD1; V gene: TRBV28; clone size: once; CDR3 protein: CASRGRQGGRTGKQKETQYF; CDR3 DNA: TGTGCCAGCAGGGGGAGACAGGGGGGTAGGACGGGAAAGCAAAAAGAGACCCAGTACTTC
J gene: TRBJ1-4; D gene: -; V gene: TRBV18; clone size: -; CDR3 protein: CASSPLETGPNEKLFF; CDR3 DNA: TGTGCCAGCTCACCACTAGAGACAGGCCCTAATGAAAAACTGTTTTTT
J gene: TRBJ2-3; D gene: TRBD2; V gene: TRBV4-1; clone size: -; CDR3 protein: CASSQTPGLGYTDTQYF; CDR3 DNA: TGCGCCAGCAGCCAAACACCGGGACTAGGTTACACAGATACGCAGTATTTT
J gene: TRBJ1-2; D gene: -; V gene: TRBV7-2; clone size: -; CDR3 protein: CASSRNYGYTF; CDR3 DNA: TGTGCCAGCAGCCGCAACTATGGCTACACCTTC
J gene: TRBJ2-2; D gene: TRBD1; V gene: TRBV7-2; clone size: -; CDR3 protein: CASRRPRQGVSWELFF; CDR3 DNA: TGTGCCAGCAGACGACCGCGGCAGGGGGTGTCCTGGGAGCTGTTTTTT